These 19 T cell receptor beta chains came from one sample sequenced in a study of identical twins. Each CDR3 protein gets one entry after TCRdb re-called the 5' RACE reads with MiXCR. The sample carries roughly 1,500,000 distinct CDR3 sequences, less than 40% recorded once. Source material: cord blood. The origin of the receptors is a newborn girl in good health.

CDR3 sequence: CASSEYGTDFYEQFF. CDR3 nucleotide sequence: TGTGCCAGCAGTGAGTACGGGACCGATTTCTACGAGCAGTTCTTC. The rearrangement links TRBV25-1 to TRBJ2-1, with D perhaps assigned TRBD1 or TRBD2 (5 bases each). The CDR3 runs 15 residues. Germline V CDR1 and CDR2: MGHDK, SYGVNS. The V and J ends lost 3 bases and 10 bases respectively, with 19 bases between them.

This clonotype has more than one count but fewer than ten. The chain joins TRBV28 to TRBJ2-3; perhaps TRBD1 as D (5 bases). Between the trimmed V and J ends, which lost 3 bases and 1 base, there was a span of 17 bases. This CDR3 contains 17 residues. Germline loops: CDR1 MDHEN, CDR2 SYDVKM. CDR3 residues: CASSFPQRVGGTDTQYF. The CDR3, as DNA: TGTGCCAGCAGTTTCCCCCAACGGGTAGGGGGCACAGATACGCAGTATTTT.

This sequence joins TRBV21-1 and TRBJ2-7; the table calls TRBD2, which could not be checked here. TRBV21-1 is described as a pseudogene. The CDR3 runs 17 residues. CDR3 amino acids: CASSKEVTSGRVNEQYF. In DNA form, the CDR3 reads TGTGCCAGCAGCAAAGAGGTGACTAGCGGGAGGGTCAATGAGCAGTACTTC.

V is TRBV4-2 and J is TRBJ2-5; D might be TRBD1 or TRBD2, each matching 6 bases. V lost 0 bases to trimming and J lost 4 bases, with 15 bases between them. The CDR3 sequence is 16 residues long. Per the germline V gene, CDR1 is LGHNA and CDR2 is YNFKEQ. CDR3 sequence (DNA): TGTGCCAGCAGCCAAGATTTGGGCAGGGGAGGAGAGACCCAGTACTTC. Its protein product is CASSQDLGRGGETQYF.

In DNA form, the CDR3 reads TGTGCCACCAGTGCCGGGACACCGAACACCGGGGAGCTGTTTTTT. Its protein is CATSAGTPNTGELFF. The V and J genes are TRBV24-1 and TRBJ2-2; maybe TRBD1 (6 bases). The germline CDR1 and CDR2 sequences are KGHDR and SFDVKD. The V and J ends lost 5 bases and 0 bases respectively, with 9 bases between them. CDR3 length equals 15 residues.

This clonotype was counted only a few times. The genes are TRBV7-2 and TRBJ2-1; D is perhaps TRBD2 (5 bases). The germline V and J ends were trimmed by 5 bases and 9 bases, with 17 bases remaining between them. Germline CDR1 is SGHTA and CDR2 is FQGNSA. This CDR3 spans 14 amino acids. CDR3 region: CASSPDLWAGEQFF. The CDR3, as DNA: TGTGCCAGCAGCCCTGACTTGTGGGCGGGTGAGCAGTTCTTC.

This clonotype has only a few counts. The rearrangement links TRBV6-5 to TRBJ2-2, with 7 positions matching TRBD2. The V gene end was trimmed by 2 bases and the J gene end by 0 bases; junction bases not matched to a gene: 9. The CDR3 contains 18 residues. Germline V gene data show CDR1 as MNHEY and CDR2 as SVGAGI. CDR3 region: CASSYTTTSYANTGELFF. The DNA for the CDR3 is TGTGCCAGCAGTTACACCACGACTAGCTACGCGAACACCGGGGAGCTGTTTTTT.

This clonotype was seen a few times. V usage is TRBV14 and J usage is TRBJ2-7; 8 positions match TRBD1. The CDR3 extends over 15 amino acids. After removal of 2 bases from V and 0 bases from J, the junction contained 3 bases not matched to a gene. From germline, CDR1 is SGHDN and CDR2 FVKESK. The CDR3 region is CASSQWTGSSYEQYF. CDR3 bases: TGTGCCAGCAGCCAATGGACAGGGAGCTCCTACGAGCAGTACTTC.

This clonotype was picked up one time. The chain employs TRBV6-1 and TRBJ2-5, with 10 bases that match TRBD2. This CDR3 has 15 amino acids. The J segment lost 3 bases and the V segment lost 7 bases, leaving 8 bases of the junction unmatched. Germline values: CDR1 MNHNS, CDR2 SASEGT. The CDR3 coding sequence is TGTGCCAGCACCTGGGCTAGCGGGGGAAAAGAGACCCAGTACTTC. As protein: CASTWASGGKETQYF.

This clonotype was detected many times. One end of the junction is discordant with germline, which a read error may explain. The CDR3 loop is CASSLGLAGAYEQYF. Written as DNA, the CDR3 is TGTGCCAGCAGCTTAGGGCTAGCGGGGGCCTACGAGCAGTACTTC. This chain uses TRBV12-3 or TRBV12-4 with TRBJ2-7, with 10 nucleotides matching TRBD2. The CDR3 totals 15 residues.

This rearrangement joins TRBV20-1 to TRBJ2-6; D gene uncertain. V was shortened by 7 bases and J by 0 bases, with 7 bases between the two germline ends. The germline gives CDR1 DFQATT, CDR2 SNEGSKA (reference sequence). CDR3 size: 13 residues. In nucleotides, the CDR3 is TGCAGTGGGAAGCGCTCTGGGGCCAACGTCCTGACTTTC. It translates to CSGKRSGANVLTF.

This clonotype has only a few counts. V usage is TRBV12-3 or TRBV12-4 and J usage is TRBJ1-2, with D tentatively TRBD1 (5 bases). This CDR3 spans 15 amino acids. V lost 4 bases and J 4 bases, leaving 16 bases between the germline ends. Here the CDR3 DNA reads TGTGCCAGCAGTTACAGCAGGGTATCTACCTATGGCTACACCTTC. It is translated as CASSYSRVSTYGYTF.

The chain combines TRBV5-1 with TRBJ1-4, with 10 bases fitting TRBD1. Germline V CDR1 and CDR2: SGHRS, YFSETQ. V was pared by 3 bases and J by 5 bases, with 10 bases of the junction left unmatched. This CDR3 comprises 17 residues. Here the CDR3 DNA reads TGCGCCAGCAGCTCTCACCTCCGGGGACAGGGGAATGAAAAACTGTTTTTT. Translated, it gives CASSSHLRGQGNEKLFF.

The chain has TRBV12-3 or TRBV12-4 and TRBJ2-1; D may match TRBD1 or TRBD2 (5 bases each). The V end was cut by 8 bases, the J end by 2 bases, with 22 bases between. This CDR3 region has 17 residues. CDR3 loop: CASLGASSLFAYNEQFF. The CDR3 coding sequence is TGTGCCAGCCTCGGGGCTAGCTCTCTTTTCGCCTACAATGAGCAGTTCTTC.

This chain joins TRBV29-1 and TRBJ1-1, with D tentatively TRBD1 (5 bases). The CDR3 consists of 15 residues. The V gene's germline CDR1 is SQVTM and CDR2 ANQGSEA. V was cut by 7 bases and J by 5 bases, with 23 bases left in between. The DNA for the CDR3 is TGCAGCGCCGCCTCGTTGCTCAGGGAAGGGACTGAAGCTTTCTTT. As protein: CSAASLLREGTEAFF.

CDR3 sequence: CASRVRALAKNIQYF. As DNA, the CDR3 is TGTGCCAGCAGGGTCAGGGCATTAGCCAAAAACATTCAGTACTTC. The V call is TRBV2, the J call TRBJ2-4; D might be TRBD1 (5 bases). V was trimmed by 6 bases and J by 0 bases, leaving 12 bases between them. The CDR3 is 15 amino acids. Per germline, CDR1 SNHLY and CDR2 FYNNEI. The full variable domain, its missing parts supplied by reference TRBV2 and TRBJ2-4, is EPEVTQTPSHQVTQMGQEVILRCVPISNHLYFYWYRQILGQKVEFLVSFYNNEISEKSEIFDDQFSVERPDGSNFTLKIRSTKLEDSAMYFCASRVRALAKNIQYFGAGTRLSVL.

A few counts support this clonotype. The rearrangement joins TRBV6-2 or TRBV6-3 to TRBJ1-5, with a weak D call TRBD1 (6 bases). The germline V gene has CDR1 MNHEY and CDR2 SVGEGT. V was clipped by 8 bases and J by 0 bases, with 8 bases between them. This CDR3 has 13 residues. The CDR3 DNA reads TGTGCCAGCGGGGACAATAGCAATCAGCCCCAGCATTTT. Translating it yields CASGDNSNQPQHF.

The CDR3 protein is CASSLRQSTEAFF. CDR3 DNA: TGTGCCAGCAGTTTACGACAGAGCACTGAAGCTTTCTTT. The chain joins TRBV27 to TRBJ1-1; a possible D gene is TRBD1 (5 bases). V was clipped by 2 bases and J by 4 bases, with 8 bases between them. Germline loops: CDR1 MNHEY, CDR2 SMNVEV (reference sequence). This CDR3 region has 13 residues.

The V call is TRBV4-2, the J call TRBJ1-2, with D unresolved. This CDR3 contains 15 residues. The V gene lost 0 bases and the J gene lost 9 bases, with 17 bases spanning the gap. Looked up from germline, CDR1 is LGHNA and CDR2 is YNFKEQ. CDR3 bases: TGTGCCAGCAGCCAAGACGAGACGCAGCGGTATAGCTACACCTTC. This gives the protein CASSQDETQRYSYTF.